This is a list of T cell receptor beta chains from one sample in a study of graft-versus-host responses after intestinal transplantation. Here immunoSEQ multiplex PCR was the method, and the copy in TCRdb shows in-frame clones only, minus some. This repertoire shows 85,000 to 100,000 clones, under 95% found once; its top ten account for around 0.067%. These receptors' antigens are unknown. The sequences come from unstimulated CD8+ T cells sorted from spleen or lymph node cells, collected before transplant. These receptors were taken from a human donor who was the organ donor for an intestinal transplant. The conserved cysteine and the conserved F or W are not part of the CDR3 here.

V gene,J gene,CDR3 protein
TRBV2,TRBJ2-5,ASSEPPSEETQY
TRBV5-6,TRBJ1-2,ASSSLDWGGGYT
TRBV7-9,TRBJ2-1,ASRRIGTSDEQF
TRBV21-1,TRBJ2-1,ASSLAGAQNNEQF
TRBV19,TRBJ2-1,ASSLQDRGIYEQF
TRBV29-1,TRBJ2-7,SVVDPAERYEQY
TRBV15,TRBJ1-2,ATSRDKTGQINDGYT
TRBV6-1,TRBJ1-2,ASSEGRGRYGYT
TRBV7-9,TRBJ2-1,ASSPMGGLAVDEQF
TRBV19,TRBJ2-1,TTHLEQF
TRBV14,TRBJ1-2,ASSQAGTGDGYT
TRBV25-1,TRBJ2-7,ASSEPGTSPSYEQY
TRBV25-1,TRBJ2-5,ASSDTSGGIETQY